The TCR beta chain described here comes from a study of T cells in Graves' hyperthyroidism and ophthalmopathy. Trimming pared 4 bases from V and 4 bases from J, leaving 10 bases between. This CDR3 has 13 residues. Germline CDR1 MNHNS, CDR2 SASEGT. From RNA transcripts, TCR beta CDR3 regions were amplified. The HTBI primer set drove a first-round RT-PCR of the TCR CDR3. TCRdb itself ran the multiplex PCR reads through MiXCR, one entry per CDR3 protein. Seen here are hundreds of thousands of distinct CDR3 sequences, about 15% observed once, and the top ten hold approximately 13%. This clonotype originated in a woman between 50 and 59 years old with Graves' ophthalmopathy. Sequencing input: blood. This chain links TRBV6-1 with TRBJ1-1, with a weak D call TRBD1 (6 bases). The CDR3 DNA sequence: TGTGCCAGCAGTGTCGACAGGATCACTGAAGCTTTCTTT. Its translation is CASSVDRITEAFF.